In this sample, the clone carrying this T cell receptor beta chain turned up a few times. Its antigen is not identified. Specified time point: late sampling 161 to 241 days after vaccination in three convalescent patients. Stated treatment: roughly ten-day PBMC culture with coronavirus spike peptide pools or control peptides (ViraFEST assay). First, ViraFEST expanded antigen-specific T cells with peptide pools, and next it sequenced the TCRs. This sample is part of a study of vaccination and CD4 T cells after COVID-19. Study-wide background: Ranging from 14 to 241, the interval between dose two and post-vaccine sampling had a median of approximately 67 days.

The Oncomine TCR Beta short-read assay sequenced DNA from cultured CD4+ T cells. TCRdb reanalysed the PCR reads using MiXCR and keeps one entry per CDR3 protein. The table lists 20,000 to 25,000 distinct CDR3 sequences, 46% of them singletons. The input for sequencing was CD4+ T cells from blood, cultured in vitro, taken about 7 months after SARS-CoV-2 vaccination. The TCR originated in a human donor who had recovered from COVID-19.

CDR3 region: CASSQRETQYF. For the CDR3, the DNA is TGTGCCAGCAGCCAGCGGGAGACCCAGTACTTC. This rearrangement joins TRBV7-2 to TRBJ2-5; D might be TRBD2 (5 bases). Germline-derived CDR1 and CDR2 are SGHTA and FQGNSA. The CDR3 extends over 11 amino acids. Deletions cut 5 bases from V and 5 bases from J, with 6 bases between.